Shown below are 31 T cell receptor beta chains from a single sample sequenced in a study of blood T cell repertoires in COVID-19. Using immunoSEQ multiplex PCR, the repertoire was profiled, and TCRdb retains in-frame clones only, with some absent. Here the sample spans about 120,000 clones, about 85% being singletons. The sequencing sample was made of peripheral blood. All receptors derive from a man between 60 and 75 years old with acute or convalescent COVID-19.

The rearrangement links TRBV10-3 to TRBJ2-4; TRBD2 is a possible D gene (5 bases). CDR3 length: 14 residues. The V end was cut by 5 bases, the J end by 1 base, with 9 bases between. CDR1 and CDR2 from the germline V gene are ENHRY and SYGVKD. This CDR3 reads CAISNGEAKNIQYF. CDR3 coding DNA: TGTGCCATCAGTAACGGGGAGGCCAAAAACATTCAGTACTTC.

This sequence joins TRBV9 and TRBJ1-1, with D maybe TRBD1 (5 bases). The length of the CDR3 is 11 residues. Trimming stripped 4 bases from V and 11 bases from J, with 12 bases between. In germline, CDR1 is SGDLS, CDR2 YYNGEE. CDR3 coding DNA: TGTGCCAGCAGCCCCGCGGGGGAGGCTTTCTTT. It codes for CASSPAGEAFF. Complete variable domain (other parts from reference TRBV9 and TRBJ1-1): DSGVTQTPKHLITATGQRVTLRCSPRSGDLSVYWYQQSLDQGLQFLIQYYNGEERAKGNILERFSAQQFPDLHSELNLSSLELGDSALYFCASSPAGEAFFGQGTRLTVV.

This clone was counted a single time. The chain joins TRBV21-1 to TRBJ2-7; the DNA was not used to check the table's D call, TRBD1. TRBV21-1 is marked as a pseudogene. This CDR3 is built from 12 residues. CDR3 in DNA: TGTGCCAGTGACAGGGGAAACTACGAGCAGTACTTC. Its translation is CASDRGNYEQYF.

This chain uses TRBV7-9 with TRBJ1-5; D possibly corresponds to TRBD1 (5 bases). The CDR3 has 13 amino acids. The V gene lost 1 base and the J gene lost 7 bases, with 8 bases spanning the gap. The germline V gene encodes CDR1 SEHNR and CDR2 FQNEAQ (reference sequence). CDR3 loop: CASSLDWGQPQHF. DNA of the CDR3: TGTGCCAGCAGCTTAGATTGGGGCCAGCCCCAGCATTTT.

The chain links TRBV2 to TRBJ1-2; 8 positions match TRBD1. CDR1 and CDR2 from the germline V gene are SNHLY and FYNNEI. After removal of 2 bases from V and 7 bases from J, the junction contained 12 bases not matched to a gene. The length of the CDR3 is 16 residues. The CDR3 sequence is CASSEWVGDRQGGYTF. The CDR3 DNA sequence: TGTGCCAGCAGTGAATGGGTCGGGGACAGGCAAGGTGGCTACACCTTC.

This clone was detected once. CDR3 loop: CASSLGTGARGTEAFF. As DNA, the CDR3 is TGCGCCAGCAGCTTGGGGACAGGGGCAAGAGGAACTGAAGCTTTCTTT. The chain links TRBV5-1 to TRBJ1-1; 9 bases are shared with TRBD1. The germline gives CDR1 SGHRS, CDR2 YFSETQ. V lost 0 bases to trimming and J lost 5 bases; unmatched junction nucleotides: 8. The length of the CDR3 is 16 residues.

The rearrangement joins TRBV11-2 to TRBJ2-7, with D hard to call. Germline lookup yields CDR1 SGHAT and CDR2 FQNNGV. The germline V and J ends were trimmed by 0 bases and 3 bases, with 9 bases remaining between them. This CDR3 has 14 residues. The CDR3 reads CASSLEQIIYEQYF. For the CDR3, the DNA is TGTGCCAGCAGCTTAGAACAGATAATCTACGAGCAGTACTTC.

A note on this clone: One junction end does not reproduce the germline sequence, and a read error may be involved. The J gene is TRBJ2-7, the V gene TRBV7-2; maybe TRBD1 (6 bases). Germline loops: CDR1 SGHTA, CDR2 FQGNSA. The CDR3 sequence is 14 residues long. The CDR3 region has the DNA TGTGCCAGCAGCTACAGGGCGGGCTCCTCCGAGCAGTACTTC. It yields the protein CASSYRAGSSEQYF.

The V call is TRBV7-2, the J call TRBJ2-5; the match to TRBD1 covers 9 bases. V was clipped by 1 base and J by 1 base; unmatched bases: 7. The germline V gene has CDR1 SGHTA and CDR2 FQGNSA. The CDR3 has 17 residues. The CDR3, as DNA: TGTGCCAGCAGCTTAGGGACAGGGGTCGGCCTCCAAGAGACCCAGTACTTC. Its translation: CASSLGTGVGLQETQYF.

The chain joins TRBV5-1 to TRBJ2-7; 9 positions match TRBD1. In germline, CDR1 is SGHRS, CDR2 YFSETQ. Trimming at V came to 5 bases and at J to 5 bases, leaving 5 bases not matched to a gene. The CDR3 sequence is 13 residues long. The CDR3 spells CASRETGGHEQYF. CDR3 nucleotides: TGCGCCAGCAGGGAGACAGGGGGTCACGAGCAGTACTTC. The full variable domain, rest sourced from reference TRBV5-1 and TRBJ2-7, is KAGVTQTPRYLIKTRGQQVTLSCSPISGHRSVSWYQQTPGQGLQFLFEYFSETQRNKGNFPGRFSGRQFSNSRSEMNVSTLELGDSALYLCASRETGGHEQYFGPGTRLTVT.

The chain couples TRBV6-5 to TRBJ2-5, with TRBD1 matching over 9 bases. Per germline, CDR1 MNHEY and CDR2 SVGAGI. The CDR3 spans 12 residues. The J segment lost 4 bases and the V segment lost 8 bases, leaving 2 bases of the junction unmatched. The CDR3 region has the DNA TGTGCCAGCCGGACAGGGGCAGAGACCCAGTACTTC. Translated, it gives CASRTGAETQYF.

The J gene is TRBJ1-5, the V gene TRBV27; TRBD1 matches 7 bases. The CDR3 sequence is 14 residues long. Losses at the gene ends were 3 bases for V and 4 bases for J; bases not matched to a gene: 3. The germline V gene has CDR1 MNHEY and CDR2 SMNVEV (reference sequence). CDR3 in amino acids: CASSFRGANQPQHF. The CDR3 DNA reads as TGTGCCAGCAGTTTCAGGGGGGCGAATCAGCCCCAGCATTTT.

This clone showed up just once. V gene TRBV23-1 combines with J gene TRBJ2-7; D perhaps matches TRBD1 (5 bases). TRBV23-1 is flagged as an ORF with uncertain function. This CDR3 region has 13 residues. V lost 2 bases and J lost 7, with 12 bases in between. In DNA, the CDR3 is TGCGCCAGCAGTCAAGGCAGGGCCGGGGAGCAGTACTTC. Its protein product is CASSQGRAGEQYF.

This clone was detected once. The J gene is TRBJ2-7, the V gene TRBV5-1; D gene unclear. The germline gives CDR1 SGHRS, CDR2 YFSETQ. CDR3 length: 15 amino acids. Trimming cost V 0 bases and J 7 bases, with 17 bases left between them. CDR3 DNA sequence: TGCGCCAGCAGCTTGGGTGGCAGTCTCACCGGGGAGCAGTACTTC. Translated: CASSLGGSLTGEQYF.

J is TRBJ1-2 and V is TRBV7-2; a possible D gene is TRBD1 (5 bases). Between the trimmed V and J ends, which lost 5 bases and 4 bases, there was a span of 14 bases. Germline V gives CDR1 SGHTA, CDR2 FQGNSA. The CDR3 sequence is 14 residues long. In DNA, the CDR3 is TGTGCCAGCAGCCCCGGAGGGACCCCCTATGGCTACACCTTC. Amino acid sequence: CASSPGGTPYGYTF.

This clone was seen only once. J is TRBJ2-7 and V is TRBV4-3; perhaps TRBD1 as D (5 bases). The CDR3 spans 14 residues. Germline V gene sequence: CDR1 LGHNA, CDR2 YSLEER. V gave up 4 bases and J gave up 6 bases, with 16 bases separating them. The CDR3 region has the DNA TGCGCCAGCAGCCCCCAACCCGGCAGGGCCGAGCAGTACTTC. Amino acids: CASSPQPGRAEQYF.

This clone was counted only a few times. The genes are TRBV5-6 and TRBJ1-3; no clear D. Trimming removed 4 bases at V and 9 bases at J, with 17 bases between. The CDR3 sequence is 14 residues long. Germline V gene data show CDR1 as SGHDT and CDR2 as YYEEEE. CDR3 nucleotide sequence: TGTGCCAGCAGCCAGGACGGGAGCTGGGGCACCATATATTTT. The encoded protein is CASSQDGSWGTIYF.

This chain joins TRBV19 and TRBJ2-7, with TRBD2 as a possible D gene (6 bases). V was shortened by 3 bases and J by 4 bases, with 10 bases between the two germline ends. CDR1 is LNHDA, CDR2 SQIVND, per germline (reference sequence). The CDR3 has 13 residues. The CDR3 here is CASSMEGLYEQYF. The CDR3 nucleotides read TGTGCCAGTAGTATGGAGGGGCTTTACGAGCAGTACTTC.

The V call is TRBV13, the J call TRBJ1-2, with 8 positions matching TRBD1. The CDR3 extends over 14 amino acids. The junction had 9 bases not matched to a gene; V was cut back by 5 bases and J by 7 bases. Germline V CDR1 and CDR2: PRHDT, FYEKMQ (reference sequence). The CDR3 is CASSPRRGPRGYTF. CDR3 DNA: TGTGCCAGCAGCCCTCGCAGGGGGCCGCGTGGCTACACCTTC.

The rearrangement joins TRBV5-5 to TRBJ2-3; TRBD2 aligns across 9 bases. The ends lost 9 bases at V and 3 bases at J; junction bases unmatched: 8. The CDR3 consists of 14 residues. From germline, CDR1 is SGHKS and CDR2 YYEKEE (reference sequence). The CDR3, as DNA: TGTGCCATCCTAGCGGGAATCTCGACAGATACGCAGTATTTT. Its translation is CAILAGISTDTQYF.

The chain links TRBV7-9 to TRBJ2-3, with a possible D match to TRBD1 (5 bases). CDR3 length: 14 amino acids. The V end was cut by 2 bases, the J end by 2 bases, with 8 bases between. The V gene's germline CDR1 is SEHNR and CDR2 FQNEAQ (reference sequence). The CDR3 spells CASSLRQTTDTQYF. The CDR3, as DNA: TGTGCCAGCAGCTTACGACAGACCACAGATACGCAGTATTTT.

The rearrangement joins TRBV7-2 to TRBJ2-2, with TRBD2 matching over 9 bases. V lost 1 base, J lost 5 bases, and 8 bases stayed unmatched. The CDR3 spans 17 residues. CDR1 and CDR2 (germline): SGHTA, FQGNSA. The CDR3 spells CASSLVDSGRRTGELFF. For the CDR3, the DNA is TGTGCCAGCAGCTTAGTGGATAGCGGGAGAAGGACCGGGGAGCTGTTTTTT.

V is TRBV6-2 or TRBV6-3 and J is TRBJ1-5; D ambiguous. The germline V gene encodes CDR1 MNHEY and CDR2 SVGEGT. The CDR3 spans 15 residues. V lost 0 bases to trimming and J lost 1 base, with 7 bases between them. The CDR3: CASSYSSQSNQPQHF. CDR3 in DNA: TGTGCCAGCAGTTACTCATCCCAGAGCAATCAGCCCCAGCATTTT.

The CDR3 coding sequence is TGTGCCAGCAGCTACGGACAGGGGCTCGGGACTTACAATGAGCAGTTCTTC. Residues: CASSYGQGLGTYNEQFF. The rearrangement joins TRBV5-4 to TRBJ2-1; 9 positions match TRBD1. Trimming removed 3 bases from V and 4 bases from J; junction bases left unmatched: 11. CDR3 size: 17 residues. Germline CDR1 reads SGHNT; CDR2 reads YYREEE (reference sequence).

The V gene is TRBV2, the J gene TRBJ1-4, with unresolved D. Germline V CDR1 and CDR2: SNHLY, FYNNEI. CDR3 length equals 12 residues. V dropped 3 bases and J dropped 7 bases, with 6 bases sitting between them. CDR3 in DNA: TGTGCCAGCAGTGATACGGGTGAAAAACTGTTTTTT. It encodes CASSDTGEKLFF.

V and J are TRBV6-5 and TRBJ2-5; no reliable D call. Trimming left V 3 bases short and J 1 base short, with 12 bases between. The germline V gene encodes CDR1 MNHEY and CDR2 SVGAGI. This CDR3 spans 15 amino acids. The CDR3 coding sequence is TGTGCCAGCAGTTATGGGCCCCTCGGCCAAGAGACCCAGTACTTC. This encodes CASSYGPLGQETQYF.

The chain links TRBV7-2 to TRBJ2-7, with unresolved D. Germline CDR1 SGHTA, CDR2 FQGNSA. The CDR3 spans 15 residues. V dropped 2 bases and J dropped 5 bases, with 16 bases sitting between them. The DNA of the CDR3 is TGTGCCAGCAGCTTACGGGTTCAAGGAAGCCACGAGCAGTACTTC. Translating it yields CASSLRVQGSHEQYF.

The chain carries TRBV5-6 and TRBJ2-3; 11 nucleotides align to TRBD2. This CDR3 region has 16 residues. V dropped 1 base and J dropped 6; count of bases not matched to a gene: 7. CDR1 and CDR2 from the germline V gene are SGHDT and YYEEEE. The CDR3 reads CASSLTSGSLADTQYF. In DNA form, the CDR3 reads TGTGCCAGCAGCTTGACTAGCGGGAGTTTGGCGGATACGCAGTATTTT.

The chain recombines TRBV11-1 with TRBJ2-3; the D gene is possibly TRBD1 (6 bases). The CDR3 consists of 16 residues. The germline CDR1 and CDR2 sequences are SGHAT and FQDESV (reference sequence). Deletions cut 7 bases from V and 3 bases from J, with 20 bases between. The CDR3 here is CASIYGIGQRTDTQYF. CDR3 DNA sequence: TGTGCCAGCATCTACGGCATAGGACAGCGAACAGATACGCAGTATTTT.

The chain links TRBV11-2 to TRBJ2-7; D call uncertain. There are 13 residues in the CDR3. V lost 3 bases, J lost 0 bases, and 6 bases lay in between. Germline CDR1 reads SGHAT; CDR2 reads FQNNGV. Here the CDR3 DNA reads TGTGCCAGCAGCTTGTTTAGCTCCTACGAGCAGTACTTC. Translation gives CASSLFSSYEQYF.

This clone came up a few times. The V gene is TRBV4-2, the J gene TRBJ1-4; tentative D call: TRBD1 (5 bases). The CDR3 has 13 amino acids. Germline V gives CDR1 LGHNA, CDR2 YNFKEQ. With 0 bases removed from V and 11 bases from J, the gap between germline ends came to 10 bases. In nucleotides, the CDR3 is TGTGCCAGCAGCCAAGAAGGCAGGGCTAAACTGTTTTTT. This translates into CASSQEGRAKLFF.